Shown below are 29 T cell receptor beta chains from a single sample sequenced in a study of shared clonotypes between healthy human individuals. Profiling relied on immunoSEQ multiplex PCR, and the TCRdb table lists in-frame clones only, not all of them. The profile shows about 2 million clones, about 94% of them singletons. Only CD45RO-negative cells positively selected for CCR7 counted as naive CD8 cells, so terminally differentiated effector memory CD45RA+ cells were excluded. Input material: naive CD8+ T cells sorted from blood. The receptor source for this set is a man aged 18 to 35 in good health.

The V call is TRBV30, the J call TRBJ2-7; 7 positions agree with TRBD2. The CDR3 is made up of 13 amino acids. Germline CDR1 reads GTSNPN; CDR2 reads SVGIG (reference sequence). V was clipped by 1 base and J by 3 bases; unmatched bases: 3. CDR3 nucleotide sequence: TGTGCCTGGAGTGCCCGGGGGGACTACGAGCAGTACTTC. Protein sequence: CAWSARGDYEQYF.

This chain uses TRBV7-9 with TRBJ2-7, with D perhaps TRBD1 (6 bases). CDR3 size: 14 residues. Trimming removed 7 bases at V and 7 bases at J, with 20 bases between. CDR1 is SEHNR, CDR2 FQNEAQ, per germline (reference sequence). This chain's CDR3 is CASTAPWGQREQYF. In nucleotides, the CDR3 is TGTGCCAGCACCGCCCCGTGGGGACAAAGGGAGCAGTACTTC.

The genes are TRBV9 and TRBJ1-2; 8 bases line up with TRBD1. The CDR3 spans 15 residues. The junction had 3 bases not matched to a gene; V was cut back by 2 bases and J by 0 bases. The germline CDR1 and CDR2 sequences are SGDLS and YYNGEE. The CDR3 bases are TGTGCCAGCAGCGTCACAGGGGGGACTAACTATGGCTACACCTTC. It specifies CASSVTGGTNYGYTF.

The chain recombines TRBV6-5 with TRBJ1-3, with D hard to call. CDR3 length: 15 residues. The germline V and J ends were trimmed by 5 bases and 0 bases, with 11 bases remaining between them. The V gene's germline CDR1 is MNHEY and CDR2 SVGAGI. CDR3 in amino acids: CASSQTWGSGNTIYF. The DNA for the CDR3 is TGTGCCAGCAGTCAGACTTGGGGCTCTGGAAACACCATATATTTT.

The rearrangement uses TRBV7-9 and TRBJ2-3; 8 nucleotides match TRBD1. V was clipped by 4 bases and J by 3 bases; unmatched bases: 12. The germline V gene has CDR1 SEHNR and CDR2 FQNEAQ (reference sequence). The CDR3 length is 17 residues. The CDR3 region has the DNA TGTGCCAGCAGCTCCACCATACAGGGGGTTGGAACAGATACGCAGTATTTT. This sequence encodes CASSSTIQGVGTDTQYF.

The chain is built from TRBV28 and TRBJ2-7; 7 nucleotides match TRBD2. CDR3 length: 16 amino acids. The junction had 10 bases not matched to a gene; V was cut back by 5 bases and J by 0 bases. CDR1 is MDHEN, CDR2 SYDVKM, per germline. The CDR3 DNA sequence: TGTGCCAGCAGTACCCCCAACGGGGGGAGCTCCTACGAGCAGTACTTC. This sequence encodes CASSTPNGGSSYEQYF.

V and J are TRBV27 and TRBJ2-5, with D possibly being TRBD1 (6 bases). CDR1 and CDR2 from the germline V gene are MNHEY and SMNVEV (reference sequence). CDR3 length: 14 amino acids. V was shortened by 4 bases and J by 0 bases, with 9 bases between the two germline ends. The CDR3 region is CASSSTGYQETQYF. The CDR3, as DNA: TGTGCCAGCAGTTCTACAGGGTACCAAGAGACCCAGTACTTC.

This clone was seen only once. The chain combines TRBV5-5 with TRBJ2-7; possible D gene TRBD2, 6 bases. Germline V CDR1 and CDR2: SGHKS, YYEKEE (reference sequence). V gave up 4 bases and J gave up 3 bases, with 11 bases separating them. The CDR3 covers 13 residues. CDR3 protein: CASSLREVYEQYF. CDR3 bases: TGTGCCAGCAGCCTCAGGGAGGTCTACGAGCAGTACTTC.

The chain employs TRBV25-1 and TRBJ1-1, with D tentatively TRBD1 (6 bases). CDR3 length: 15 amino acids. Trimming cost V 1 base and J 2 bases, with 11 bases left between them. CDR1 is MGHDK and CDR2 is SYGVNS in the germline V gene. The CDR3 loop reads CASSEWGGQNTEAFF. CDR3 nucleotides: TGTGCCAGCAGTGAATGGGGGGGACAAAACACTGAAGCTTTCTTT.

CDR3 nucleotides: TGTGCCAGCAGTTACCAGCTAGCGGACAATGAGCAGTTCTTC. Its translation is CASSYQLADNEQFF. The chain is built from TRBV6-5 and TRBJ2-1; TRBD2 agrees at 7 bases. This CDR3 region has 14 residues. Per germline, CDR1 MNHEY and CDR2 SVGAGI. V lost 2 bases to trimming and J lost 5 bases; unmatched junction nucleotides: 3.

This sequence joins TRBV10-3 and TRBJ2-1; a possible D gene is TRBD2 (5 bases). The CDR3 covers 19 residues. V lost 1 base to trimming and J lost 6 bases, with 25 bases between them. CDR1 and CDR2 (germline): ENHRY, SYGVKD. The CDR3: CAISEWVSGSETSPNEQFF. In DNA, the CDR3 is TGTGCCATCAGTGAGTGGGTAAGCGGTAGCGAGACGTCCCCCAATGAGCAGTTCTTC.

This chain joins TRBV10-3 and TRBJ2-1, with D perhaps assigned TRBD1 or TRBD2 (5 bases each). This CDR3 is built from 15 residues. Germline CDR1 and CDR2: ENHRY and SYGVKD. V dropped 3 bases and J dropped 2 bases, with 11 bases sitting between them. CDR3 residues: CAISDGGVAYNEQFF. The CDR3, as DNA: TGTGCCATCAGTGATGGGGGAGTGGCCTACAATGAGCAGTTCTTC.

This chain links TRBV7-8 with TRBJ1-1; 10 positions match TRBD1. The CDR3 runs to 14 residues. Germline V gives CDR1 SGHVS, CDR2 FQNEAQ. V gave up 5 bases and J gave up 4 bases; unmatched junction bases: 4. CDR3 in DNA: TGTGCCAGCAGCCCGGGACAGGGGACCACTGAAGCTTTCTTT. This gives the protein CASSPGQGTTEAFF.

This clone occurred once. The chain joins TRBV28 to TRBJ2-7, with D possibly called TRBD1 or TRBD2 (5 bases each). Per germline, CDR1 MDHEN and CDR2 SYDVKM. This CDR3 spans 14 amino acids. V was shortened by 6 bases and J by 3 bases, with 15 bases between the two germline ends. The CDR3 nucleotides are TGTGCCAGCAGCCCCCGGGACGGCCTCTACGAGCAGTACTTC. Translated: CASSPRDGLYEQYF.

With regard to this clone: Germline is not matched at one junction end, which may reflect a read error. The chain is built from TRBV9 and TRBJ2-7, with 9 positions matching TRBD2. The CDR3 sequence is 15 residues long. The germline gives CDR1 SGDLS, CDR2 YYNGEE. CDR3 amino acids: CASSVGREGSHEQYF. The CDR3, as DNA: TGTGCCAGCAGCGTAGGGCGGGAGGGCTCCCACGAGCAGTACTTC.

V is TRBV27 and J is TRBJ1-6, with D maybe TRBD1 (5 bases). The CDR3 loop spans 14 amino acids. The ends were cut back, 3 bases at V and 11 bases at J, with 14 bases in the middle. CDR1 MNHEY and CDR2 SMNVEV come from the germline V gene (reference sequence). CDR3 region: CASSFGKGYPPLHF. In nucleotides, the CDR3 is TGTGCCAGCAGTTTTGGTAAGGGGTACCCACCCCTCCACTTT.

V usage is TRBV6-1 and J usage is TRBJ1-1; maybe TRBD1 (6 bases). CDR1 and CDR2 from the germline V gene are MNHNS and SASEGT. V lost 6 bases, J lost 7 bases, and 12 bases lay in between. The CDR3 covers 12 residues. The CDR3 is CASRTRDNEAFF. The CDR3 DNA reads as TGTGCCAGCAGGACCCGGGACAATGAAGCTTTCTTT.

The sample holds one count of this clone. The sample contains more than one DNA sequence encoding this CDR3. V and J are TRBV7-9 and TRBJ2-7; TRBD2 is a possible D gene (5 bases). CDR3 length equals 15 residues. Germline loops: CDR1 SEHNR, CDR2 FQNEAQ (reference sequence). The V and J ends lost 1 base and 1 base respectively, with 11 bases between them. CDR3 protein: CASSLGPSLSYEQYF. Here the CDR3 DNA reads TGTGCCAGCAGCTTAGGGCCTAGCTTATCCTACGAGCAGTACTTC.

The CDR3 DNA reads as TGTGCCAGCGGGCGTTCTGGGGCCAACGTCCTGACTTTC. It encodes CASGRSGANVLTF. The chain has TRBV9 and TRBJ2-6, with D unclear. Trimming left V 7 bases short and J 1 base short, with 6 bases between. Germline CDR1 is SGDLS and CDR2 is YYNGEE. The CDR3 contains 13 residues. The whole variable domain, filled in from reference TRBV9 and TRBJ2-6, reads DSGVTQTPKHLITATGQRVTLRCSPRSGDLSVYWYQQSLDQGLQFLIQYYNGEERAKGNILERFSAQQFPDLHSELNLSSLELGDSALYFCASGRSGANVLTFGAGSRLTVL.

This rearrangement joins TRBV27 to TRBJ1-1; 8 positions match TRBD1. CDR1 and CDR2 from the germline V gene are MNHEY and SMNVEV (reference sequence). The V segment lost 5 bases and the J segment 0 bases; nucleotides outside the gene matches: 2. The CDR3 has 14 amino acids. The DNA of the CDR3 is TGTGCCAGCAGTCCCAGGGGGCTGAACACTGAAGCTTTCTTT. Protein product: CASSPRGLNTEAFF.

The chain recombines TRBV4-1 with TRBJ2-7; D is unresolved. The CDR3 totals 15 residues. The germline CDR1 and CDR2 sequences are MGHRA and YSYEKL. Trimming shortened V by 0 bases and J by 6 bases, and 15 bases separated the two germline ends. This CDR3 reads CASSQEMALRGEQYF. Written as DNA, the CDR3 is TGCGCCAGCAGCCAAGAAATGGCCCTACGTGGCGAGCAGTACTTC.

The CDR3 DNA is TGTGCCACCTACAGGGGACCTTACGAGCAGTACTTC. Residues: CATYRGPYEQYF. This rearrangement joins TRBV6-1 to TRBJ2-7, with TRBD1 matching 7 bases. The CDR3 is 12 residues long. With V trimmed by 10 bases and J by 4 bases, 7 bases remained unmatched. Germline CDR1 is MNHNS and CDR2 is SASEGT.

V is TRBV5-4 and J is TRBJ2-1, with 9 nucleotides matching TRBD2. CDR1 is SGHNT and CDR2 is YYREEE in the germline V gene (reference sequence). The CDR3 consists of 15 residues. The ends lost 4 bases at V and 2 bases at J; junction bases unmatched: 4. The CDR3 loop is CASSALAGTYNEQFF. CDR3 nucleotide sequence: TGTGCCAGCAGCGCTCTAGCGGGAACCTACAATGAGCAGTTCTTC.

A few counts support this clone. The same CDR3 can be traced to other DNA sequences in this sample. The J gene is TRBJ1-1, the V gene TRBV4-1; D is undetermined. The CDR3 has 13 residues. Looked up from germline, CDR1 is MGHRA and CDR2 is YSYEKL. The V and J ends lost 0 bases and 1 base respectively, with 3 bases between them. CDR3 residues: CASSQDWNTEAFF. In DNA, the CDR3 is TGCGCCAGCAGCCAAGATTGGAACACTGAAGCTTTCTTT.

The CDR3 sequence is CASSGAGTGNWETQYF. The CDR3 DNA follows: TGTGCCAGCAGTGGCGCAGGGACAGGTAATTGGGAGACCCAGTACTTC. The chain has TRBV27 and TRBJ2-5; TRBD1 matches at 8 bases. Trimming cost V 5 bases and J 5 bases; bases outside gene matches: 13. Germline V CDR1 and CDR2: MNHEY, SMNVEV (reference sequence). CDR3 length: 16 amino acids.

The chain is built from TRBV6-5 and TRBJ2-3, with 7 bases identical to TRBD2. This CDR3 is 14 amino acids long. Germline V gene data show CDR1 as MNHEY and CDR2 as SVGAGI. Trimming took 5 bases from V and 0 from J; bases not matched to a gene: 2. The CDR3 spells CASSVTSSTDTQYF. The CDR3 coding sequence is TGTGCCAGCAGTGTGACTAGCAGCACAGATACGCAGTATTTT.

The chain is built from TRBV4-1 and TRBJ2-1; TRBD2 aligns across 10 bases. CDR1 and CDR2 (germline): MGHRA, YSYEKL. This CDR3 is built from 18 residues. The trim removed 3 bases at V and 8 bases at J, leaving 16 bases unmatched. The DNA for the CDR3 is TGCGCCAGCAGCCACCCGGGACTAGCGCTACCCTTGTCCCATGAGCAGTTCTTC. It yields the protein CASSHPGLALPLSHEQFF.

Points on this clone: Other nucleotide sequences from this sample produce the same CDR3. The rearrangement joins TRBV5-1 to TRBJ2-7, with D hard to call. Germline values: CDR1 SGHRS, CDR2 YFSETQ. There are 13 residues in the CDR3. Trimming removed 1 base at V and 1 base at J, with 6 bases between. The CDR3: CASSLTGSYEQYF. CDR3 in DNA: TGCGCCAGCAGCTTGACTGGGTCCTACGAGCAGTACTTC.

The rearrangement joins TRBV29-1 to TRBJ1-3; D not resolved. The V end lost 4 bases, the J end lost 0 bases, and 4 bases lay between the germline ends. Germline lookup yields CDR1 SQVTM and CDR2 ANQGSEA. This CDR3 has 12 residues. CDR3 protein: CSVASSGNTIYF. The CDR3 DNA reads as TGCAGCGTTGCTAGCTCTGGAAACACCATATATTTT.